Below, 21 T cell receptor beta chains from the same sample are listed, as sequenced in a study of shared clonotypes between healthy human individuals. Clones were sequenced by immunoSEQ multiplex PCR, and TCRdb holds only the in-frame ones, with some missing. There are some 1 million clones in the sample; more than 60% occur only once, and about 1.5% lies in the top ten. The sequencing input was memory CD4+ T cells sorted from blood. The subset denotes: CD45RA-negative fraction. Every receptor here comes from a young man in good health.

The chain carries TRBV30 and TRBJ2-1, with 11 bases aligning to TRBD1. CDR1 is GTSNPN and CDR2 is SVGIG in the germline V gene (reference sequence). V was clipped by 2 bases and J by 6 bases; unmatched bases: 9. This CDR3 region has 16 residues. The CDR3 reads CAWSRDRGFGSNEQFF. In DNA form, the CDR3 reads TGTGCCTGGAGTAGGGACAGGGGGTTTGGGAGCAATGAGCAGTTCTTC.

The table lists this clone with a count of one. CDR3 loop: CASSVDNVRETQYF. The CDR3 nucleotides read TGTGCCAGCAGCGTAGATAACGTTCGTGAGACCCAGTACTTC. The J gene is TRBJ2-5, the V gene TRBV9; D uncertain. This CDR3 spans 14 amino acids. Deletions cut 0 bases from V and 5 bases from J, with 11 bases between. The V gene's germline CDR1 is SGDLS and CDR2 YYNGEE.

This sequence joins TRBV5-1 and TRBJ1-3; 7 nucleotides line up with TRBD1. After removal of 0 bases from V and 4 bases from J, the junction contained 4 bases not matched to a gene. The CDR3 has 15 residues. Germline V lookup: CDR1 SGHRS, CDR2 YFSETQ. The CDR3 region is CASSLVGGPGNTIYF. DNA for the CDR3: TGCGCCAGCAGCTTGGTAGGGGGCCCGGGAAACACCATATATTTT.

The J gene is TRBJ2-1, the V gene TRBV6-4; the D is unclear. V shed 5 bases and J shed 2 bases, with 10 bases lying between them. CDR1 and CDR2 from the germline V gene are MRHNA and SNTAGT. The CDR3 spans 14 residues. The CDR3 loop is CASSPFVAYNEQFF. In nucleotides, the CDR3 is TGTGCCAGCAGTCCCTTTGTGGCCTACAATGAGCAGTTCTTC.

The chain joins TRBV28 to TRBJ2-5, with TRBD2 as a possible D gene (6 bases). The CDR3 is made up of 15 amino acids. Germline V gene lookup returns CDR1 MDHEN and CDR2 SYDVKM. Trimming left V 4 bases short and J 7 bases short, with 19 bases between. For the CDR3, the DNA is TGTGCCAGCAGTTCCTCCGGGACCCGGAGGGTGACCCAGTACTTC. Protein product: CASSSSGTRRVTQYF.

The rearrangement joins TRBV2 to TRBJ1-2; tentative D call: TRBD1 (5 bases). V was trimmed by 2 bases and J by 6 bases, leaving 16 bases between them. Looked up from germline, CDR1 is SNHLY and CDR2 is FYNNEI. CDR3 size: 15 residues. The CDR3 is CASSETPGSWNGYTF. DNA for the CDR3: TGTGCCAGCAGTGAAACACCAGGGAGTTGGAATGGCTACACCTTC.

The chain links TRBV7-6 to TRBJ1-4; 10 bases map to TRBD1. In germline, CDR1 is SGHVS, CDR2 FNYEAQ. The J segment lost 8 bases and the V segment lost 1 base, leaving 4 bases of the junction unmatched. The CDR3 sequence is 15 residues long. Here the CDR3 DNA reads TGTGCCAGCAGCTTAGGGGGACAGGGGCGAGAAAAACTGTTTTTT. It specifies CASSLGGQGREKLFF.

The chain uses TRBV14 and TRBJ2-5, with 9 bases identical to TRBD2. Germline CDR1 reads SGHDN; CDR2 reads FVKESK. This CDR3 contains 15 residues. Trimming took 5 bases from V and 4 from J; bases not matched to a gene: 8. CDR3 DNA sequence: TGTGCCAGCAGCGCTCGGACTAGCGTAGGAGAGACCCAGTACTTC. Protein: CASSARTSVGETQYF. The full variable domain, its missing parts supplied by reference TRBV14 and TRBJ2-5, is EAGVTQFPSHSVIEKGQTVTLRCDPISGHDNLYWYRRVMGKEIKFLLHFVKESKQDESGMPNNRFLAERTGGTYSTLKVQPAELEDSGVYFCASSARTSVGETQYFGPGTRLLVL.

The gene calls are TRBV7-9 and TRBJ2-5; 8 bases fit TRBD1. Germline CDR1 is SEHNR and CDR2 is FQNEAQ (reference sequence). V lost 4 bases and J lost 6; bases outside the gene matches: 10. CDR3 length equals 15 residues. The CDR3 protein is CASSSPGQGTKTQYF. The CDR3 DNA follows: TGTGCCAGCAGCTCCCCCGGACAGGGTACGAAGACCCAGTACTTC.

The chain is built from TRBV4-1 and TRBJ2-7, with TRBD1 as a possible D gene (6 bases). CDR1 and CDR2 from the germline V gene are MGHRA and YSYEKL. Trimming took off 1 base at V and 6 bases at J, with 22 bases between the two ends. The CDR3 sequence is 17 residues long. The CDR3 loop is CASSQVGWWQGRLEQYF. The CDR3 region has the DNA TGCGCCAGCAGCCAAGTCGGTTGGTGGCAGGGGCGGCTCGAGCAGTACTTC.

The rearrangement uses TRBV9 and TRBJ1-1; a weak D match, TRBD1 (5 bases). Trimming cost V 5 bases and J 0 bases, with 11 bases left between them. CDR3 length: 14 residues. Germline V lookup: CDR1 SGDLS, CDR2 YYNGEE. The DNA of the CDR3 is TGTGCCAGCAGTCCGGGACTGATGAACACTGAAGCTTTCTTT. Protein sequence: CASSPGLMNTEAFF.

This clone was observed a handful of times. The CDR3 here is CASSQDTSGRAKNIQYF. The CDR3 DNA follows: TGCGCCAGCAGCCAAGATACGAGCGGGAGAGCCAAAAACATTCAGTACTTC. The chain has TRBV4-1 and TRBJ2-4; 8 positions agree with TRBD2. Germline lookup yields CDR1 MGHRA and CDR2 YSYEKL. The CDR3 is made up of 17 amino acids. V shed 0 bases, J shed 0 bases, and the junction held 4 bases outside the gene matches.

V usage is TRBV9 and J usage is TRBJ1-5; the D is unclear. The CDR3 loop spans 14 amino acids. The V and J ends lost 0 bases and 4 bases respectively, with 8 bases between them. The germline gives CDR1 SGDLS, CDR2 YYNGEE. CDR3 loop: CASSVDLGNQPQHF. CDR3 bases: TGTGCCAGCAGCGTAGACTTAGGAAATCAGCCCCAGCATTTT.

The chain combines TRBV5-6 with TRBJ2-4; tentatively, D is TRBD1 or TRBD2 (5 bases each). CDR1 is SGHDT, CDR2 YYEEEE, per germline. V gave up 0 bases and J gave up 12 bases, with 16 bases separating them. There are 14 residues in the CDR3. Here the CDR3 DNA reads TGTGCCAGCAGCTTGGATACTCAGGAAGGGACTCAGTACTTC. Protein product: CASSLDTQEGTQYF.

The CDR3 nucleotides are TGTGCCAGCAACGCGGGGGGGTTAGAGACCCAGTACTTC. The encoded protein is CASNAGGLETQYF. The V call is TRBV28, the J call TRBJ2-5; 9 positions match TRBD2. This CDR3 is built from 13 residues. V lost 7 bases to trimming and J lost 4 bases; unmatched junction nucleotides: 4. Germline CDR1 reads MDHEN; CDR2 reads SYDVKM.

Regarding this clone: A much larger clone sits a single nucleotide away, making a read error possible. This specimen includes other DNA sequences encoding the same CDR3. The rearrangement uses TRBV6-5 and TRBJ2-7, with D possibly being TRBD2 (5 bases). The V gene's germline CDR1 is MNHEY and CDR2 SVGAGI. The CDR3 sequence is 15 residues long. As DNA, the CDR3 is TGTGCCAGCAAATCAGAGGGCCGAGACTCCTACGAACAGTACTTC. Translated: CASKSEGRDSYEQYF.

The J gene is TRBJ2-3, the V gene TRBV7-2; 7 nucleotides agree with TRBD1. This CDR3 is 18 amino acids long. Losses at the gene ends were 1 base for V and 0 bases for J; bases not matched to a gene: 10. Germline values: CDR1 SGHTA, CDR2 FQGNSA. The CDR3 DNA reads TGTGCCAGCAGCTTAGGGAGACAGGGATTTTTAAGCACAGATACGCAGTATTTT. Amino acids: CASSLGRQGFLSTDTQYF.

The CDR3 DNA sequence: TGCGCCAGCAGTGAGGGACCTAAACAGTTCTTC. As protein: CASSEGPKQFF. The chain combines TRBV10-2 with TRBJ2-1; no definite D call. The CDR3 is 11 amino acids. Germline-derived CDR1 and CDR2 are WSHSY and SAAADI. Deletions cut 2 bases from V and 13 bases from J, with 9 bases between.

The rearrangement uses TRBV9 and TRBJ1-6; D remains unclear. The CDR3 runs 13 residues. The V end lost 1 base, the J end lost 8 bases, and 7 bases lay between the germline ends. CDR1 is SGDLS, CDR2 YYNGEE, per germline. This chain's CDR3 is CASSVSWYSPLHF. The CDR3 coding sequence is TGTGCCAGCAGCGTAAGTTGGTATTCACCCCTCCACTTT.

CDR3 residues: CASSLQPGQINSPLHF. The CDR3 DNA reads TGCGCCAGCAGCCTGCAACCGGGACAGATAAATTCACCCCTCCACTTT. The gene calls are TRBV5-1 and TRBJ1-6, with 7 bases aligning to TRBD1. The CDR3 contains 16 residues. The germline V gene encodes CDR1 SGHRS and CDR2 YFSETQ. J gave up 7 bases and V 4 bases, and 11 bases lay outside the gene matches.

The V gene is TRBV6-5, the J gene TRBJ1-5; perhaps TRBD1 as D (5 bases). The CDR3 is 16 residues long. Trimming took off 0 bases at V and 9 bases at J, with 18 bases between the two ends. CDR1 and CDR2 (germline): MNHEY, SVGAGI. The CDR3 nucleotides read TGTGCCAGCAGTTACTCGACCACGGACGGCCAGGGGCCCCAGCATTTT. Protein product: CASSYSTTDGQGPQHF.